The sequence of this T cell receptor (beta chain) was determined in a study of CD8 T cells in ankylosing spondylitis. General study results and limits: Relatively rare in peripheral blood, disease-linked clones were also CD8+. Within matched ankylosing spondylitis synovial fluid, disease-linked clones were reportedly significantly enriched. Certain motif variants had earlier been reported in reactive arthritis synovial fluid and blood. Seemingly distinctive of ankylosing spondylitis blood was a TCR beta motif formed by eight highly homologous variants.

On this clonotype itself: Its specificity is not known.

Each CDR3 protein is one row after TCRdb ran MiXCR on the 5' RACE reads. This sample has approximately 350,000 distinct CDR3 sequences, with about 15% found just once. There are 19 residues in the CDR3. The germline gives CDR1 LGHNA, CDR2 YNFKEQ. V was pared by 4 bases and J by 0 bases, with 7 bases of the junction left unmatched. Sequenced sample: blood, either unsorted or a sorted T cell fraction (not recorded which). The TCR sequence derives from a male donor with ankylosing spondylitis or in good health (not recorded which). The V gene is TRBV4-2, the J gene TRBJ2-2; TRBD2 aligns across 14 bases. The CDR3 loop is CASSPTGLAGATNTGELFF. DNA for the CDR3: TGTGCCAGCAGCCCCACGGGACTAGCGGGAGCCACGAACACCGGGGAGCTGTTTTTT.